The rows below give T cell receptor beta chains drawn from one sample of a study of type 1 regulatory T cells. These receptors have no known antigen. A single record per CDR3 protein comes from TCRdb applying MiXCR to the reads. The table lists about 23,000 distinct CDR3 sequences, approximately 44% of them singletons. The sample taken for sequencing was cultured T cells, either the whole culture or a sorted T cell fraction (not recorded which). These receptors all come from a human donor in good health. CDR3s include the opening cysteine and the closing phenylalanine or tryptophan. D genes are given only for firm matches. Not all rows give a size; the values are once, few, many and, for expanded clones, a class.

TRBV14	TRBJ1-1	.	.	TGTGCCAGCAGCGCAGGGGTTTTAACTGAAGCTTTCTTT	CASSAGVLTEAFF
TRBV3-1	TRBJ2-2	once	TRBD1	TGTGCCAGCAGCCTACAGGGGGGCGGGGAGCTGTTTTTT	CASSLQGGGELFF
TRBV12-3/TRBV12-4	TRBJ2-5	medium-sized	.	TGTGCCAGCAGCCCGAAGACAACCCAAGAGACCCAGTACTTC	CASSPKTTQETQYF
TRBV6-2/TRBV6-3	TRBJ1-5	medium-sized	TRBD1	TGTGCCAGCAGTTCGGAAGGACAGGGCAATCAGCCCCAGCATTTT	CASSSEGQGNQPQHF
TRBV6-5	TRBJ1-5	.	TRBD1	TGTGCCAGCAGCACCGGGACAGGGGCACTGCCCCAGCATTTT	CASSTGTGALPQHF
TRBV10-3	TRBJ2-5	few	TRBD2	TGTGCCATCAGTGAGTCGATACTAGCGGGGGCCGTAGAAGAGACCCAGTACTTC	CAISESILAGAVEETQYF
TRBV6-1	TRBJ1-6	medium-sized	.	TGTGCCAGCAGTGAAGCCGGGGACCCGAGACGTTCACCCCTCCACTTT	CASSEAGDPRRSPLHF
TRBV12-3/TRBV12-4	TRBJ2-3	.	.	TGTGCCAGCAGTTTAAGCTTTCTGGATACGCAGTATTTT	CASSLSFLDTQYF
TRBV10-3	TRBJ1-2	.	TRBD1	TGTGCCATCAGTGAAACAGGACAGGGGGCTGGGGGAGACTATGGCTACACCTTC	CAISETGQGAGGDYGYTF
TRBV7-9	TRBJ2-6	.	TRBD1	TGTGCCAGCAGCTTATCGGGGACAGGGGGCAGATCTGGGGCCAACGTCCTGACTTTC	CASSLSGTGGRSGANVLTF
TRBV7-2	TRBJ1-5	.	.	TGTGCCAGCAGCGTCCAGGGTGCTCAGCCCCAGCATTTT	CASSVQGAQPQHF
TRBV6-2/TRBV6-3	TRBJ2-2	.	TRBD2	TGTGCCAGCAGACTAGCGGGGGGGACCGGGGAGCTGTTTTTT	CASRLAGGTGELFF
TRBV15	TRBJ2-3	.	.	TGTGCCACCAGCAGAGATCTCCAGGGTGGTACGCAGTATTTT	CATSRDLQGGTQYF
TRBV19	TRBJ1-2	.	.	TGTGCCAGTACCCCCCGATTGGAAGCTAACTATGGCTACACCTTC	CASTPRLEANYGYTF
TRBV6-5	TRBJ1-1	.	TRBD1	TGTGCCAGCAGTCTCGACAGGGTGAACACTGAAGCTTTCTTT	CASSLDRVNTEAFF
TRBV20-1	TRBJ1-1	.	.	TGCAGTGCTAGTCGGCTACCAGGCACTGAAGCTTTCTTT	CSASRLPGTEAFF
TRBV7-8	TRBJ2-1	few	.	TGTGCCAGCAGCCGAGGGGTGTGGACACAGTACAATGAGCAGTTCTTC	CASSRGVWTQYNEQFF
TRBV5-5	TRBJ1-1	.	TRBD1	TGTGCCAGCAGCTTGGCCGGGACAGGGTTGCCTGAAGCTTTCTTT	CASSLAGTGLPEAFF
TRBV5-4	TRBJ2-5	medium-sized	.	TGTGCCAGCAGCTTGGCCTTCGGACTAAGGGAGACCCAGTACTTC	CASSLAFGLRETQYF
TRBV20-1	TRBJ2-5	few	TRBD2	TGCAGTGCTACGGGACTAGCGGGGGAAGAGACCCAGTACTTC	CSATGLAGEETQYF
TRBV11-2	TRBJ2-2	.	.	TGTGTCAGCAGCTTAGTCGGGGGGCAGGTCACCGGGGAGCTGTTTTTT	CVSSLVGGQVTGELFF
TRBV20-1	TRBJ1-2	medium-sized	TRBD1	TGCAGTGCTAGAGAAACTAGGACAGGGGTCGTCGATGGCTACACCTTC	CSARETRTGVVDGYTF
TRBV7-2	TRBJ2-7	.	.	TGTGCCAGCAGCTTAGGTTCAGGTTACGAGCAGTACTTC	CASSLGSGYEQYF
TRBV20-1	TRBJ1-6	.	TRBD1	TGCAGTGCGAGCGACAGGGGGGGTTTGGCCCTCCACTTT	CSASDRGGLALHF
TRBV5-1	TRBJ1-6	medium-sized	.	TGCGCCAGCAGCGCACGAACCGGACGAAGCGGTTCACCCCTCCACTTT	CASSARTGRSGSPLHF
TRBV11-2	TRBJ1-2	once	.	TGTGCCAGCAGCTTAGATCAGTATGGTGAGGGGATCTCCTTC	CASSLDQYGEGISF
TRBV7-6	TRBJ1-5	few	.	TGTGCCAGCAGCTTAGCAAGTAGGGCAGGCAATCAGCCCCAGCATTTT	CASSLASRAGNQPQHF
TRBV2	TRBJ1-6	many	.	TGTGCCAGTGGAACCCCCCCGGGGAGCTCCTATAATTCACCCCTCCACTTT	CASGTPPGSSYNSPLHF
TRBV6-6	TRBJ1-5	few	.	TGTGCCAGCAGATCCCCACTTGATAGGAATCAGCCCCAGCATTTT	CASRSPLDRNQPQHF
TRBV5-1	TRBJ1-1	.	.	TGCGCCAGCAGCTTGGTAGGGGGAGGAATGAACACTGAAGCTTTCTTT	CASSLVGGGMNTEAFF
TRBV6-1	TRBJ2-7	.	.	TGTGCCAGCCAGAAGTCGGTGGGCCCCTACGAGCAGTACTTC	CASQKSVGPYEQYF
TRBV6-1	TRBJ2-1	.	.	TGTGCCAGCAGTGATGAGGGCCGTGTGGAGTTCTTC	CASSDEGRVEFF
TRBV7-2	TRBJ2-1	.	TRBD2	TGTGCCAGCAGCTTAGTCGGGACTAGCGGATACAATGAGCAGTTCTTC	CASSLVGTSGYNEQFF
TRBV6-6	TRBJ2-1	large	TRBD2	TGTGCCAGCAGTAAGCGGGGGAGCTCCTACAATGAGCAGTTCTTC	CASSKRGSSYNEQFF
TRBV10-3	TRBJ2-3	few	TRBD2	TGTGCCATCAGTGAGTCGCCGGGGGGGCCGTATACGCAGTATTTT	CAISESPGGPYTQYF
TRBV18	TRBJ2-1	few	TRBD2	TGTGCCAGCTCACCACCCGCGGGGGGTTTAAAGAATGAGCAGTTCTTC	CASSPPAGGLKNEQFF
TRBV6-6	TRBJ1-2	.	.	TGTACCAGCAGTTACGATCGACCCAGGGAAGGCTACACCTTC	CTSSYDRPREGYTF
TRBV30	TRBJ1-6	.	.	TGTGCCTGGCAAACCGGGACGGAGAATTCACCCCTCCACTTT	CAWQTGTENSPLHF
TRBV7-9	TRBJ1-2	few	.	TGTGCCAGCAGCTTAAGCCCAGGGGTGGGAGACACCTTC	CASSLSPGVGDTF
TRBV2	TRBJ1-4	.	.	TGTGCCAGCAGTACGAACCGTGCAACTAATGAAAAACTGTTTTTT	CASSTNRATNEKLFF
TRBV18	TRBJ1-4	.	.	TGTGCCAGCTCACCTCTAGGGGGGGCGGAAAAACTGTTTTTT	CASSPLGGAEKLFF
TRBV28	TRBJ2-4	.	.	TGTGCCAGCAGCCCGGGACGGGGAAACATTCAGTACTTC	CASSPGRGNIQYF
TRBV12-3/TRBV12-4	TRBJ1-1	.	TRBD1	TGTGCCAGCAGTTTGGGGGTGACAGGGCCGACTGAAGCTTTCTTT	CASSLGVTGPTEAFF
TRBV10-3	TRBJ2-7	.	.	TGTGCCATCAGGGGATTGGGGGAAGCGTACGAGCAGTACTTC	CAIRGLGEAYEQYF
TRBV5-1	TRBJ1-1	once	.	TGCGCCAGCAGCTTCCAGGGGCCCACTGAAGCTTTCTTT	CASSFQGPTEAFF
TRBV7-6	TRBJ2-1	.	TRBD2	TGTGCCAGCAGCTCCTCACTAGCGGGGGCTAACAATGAGCAGTTCTTC	CASSSSLAGANNEQFF
TRBV7-8	TRBJ1-2	.	.	TGTGCCAGCAGCTTAGGGGTCGGGGGACACTATGGCTACACCTTC	CASSLGVGGHYGYTF
TRBV18	TRBJ2-7	.	TRBD2	TGTGCCAGCTCATCCACTAGCGGGGGAAGCGAGCAGTACTTC	CASSSTSGGSEQYF
TRBV20-1	TRBJ1-1	.	TRBD1	TGCAGTGCAAGGGGGCAGGGAGGTTTAAACACTGAAGCTTTCTTT	CSARGQGGLNTEAFF
TRBV20-1	TRBJ1-1	.	.	TGCAGTCCCAGGCCCCGGGCCAGCACTGAAGCTTTCTTT	CSPRPRASTEAFF
TRBV5-1	TRBJ1-3	.	.	TGCGCCAGCAGCTTAGAGGCATCTGGAAACACCATATATTTT	CASSLEASGNTIYF
TRBV19	TRBJ1-2	.	.	TGTGCCAGTACCCTGGCAGGTTATGAGGGCTACACCTTC	CASTLAGYEGYTF
TRBV29-1	TRBJ1-2	.	.	TGCAGCGTCCAAATTGTCTATGGCTACACCTTC	CSVQIVYGYTF
TRBV12-3/TRBV12-4	TRBJ1-5	.	.	TGTGCCAGCAGTTGGGCGGGGCCTCTAGGCAATCAGCCCCAGCATTTT	CASSWAGPLGNQPQHF
TRBV28	TRBJ2-2	.	.	TGTGCCAGCGCACGACAGGTGGCCGGGGAGCTGTTTTTT	CASARQVAGELFF